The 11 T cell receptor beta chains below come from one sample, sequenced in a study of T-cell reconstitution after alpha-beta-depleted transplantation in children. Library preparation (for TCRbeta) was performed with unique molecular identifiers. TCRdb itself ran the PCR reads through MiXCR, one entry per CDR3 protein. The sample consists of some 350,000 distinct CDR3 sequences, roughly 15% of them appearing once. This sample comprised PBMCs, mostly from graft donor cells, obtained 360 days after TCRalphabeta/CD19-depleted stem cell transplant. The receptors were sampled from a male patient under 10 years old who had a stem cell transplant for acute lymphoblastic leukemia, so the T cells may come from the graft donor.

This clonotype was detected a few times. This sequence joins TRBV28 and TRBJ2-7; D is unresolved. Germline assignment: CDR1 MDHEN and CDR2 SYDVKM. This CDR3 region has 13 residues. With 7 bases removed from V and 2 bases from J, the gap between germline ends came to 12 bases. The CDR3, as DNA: TGTGCCAGCACTTCCGACCATCCCTACGAGCAGTACTTC. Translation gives CASTSDHPYEQYF.

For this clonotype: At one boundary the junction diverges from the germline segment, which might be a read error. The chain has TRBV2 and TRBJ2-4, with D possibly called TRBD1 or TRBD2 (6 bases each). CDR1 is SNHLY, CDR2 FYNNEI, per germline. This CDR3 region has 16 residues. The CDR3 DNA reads TGTGCCAGCAGCGAAGGGGGACTGAGGACCAAAAACATTCAGTACTTC. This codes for CASSEGGLRTKNIQYF.

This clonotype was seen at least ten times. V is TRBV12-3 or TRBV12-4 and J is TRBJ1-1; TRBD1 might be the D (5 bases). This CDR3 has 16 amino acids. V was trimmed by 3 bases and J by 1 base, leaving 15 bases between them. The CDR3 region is CASSFRRLGENTEAFF. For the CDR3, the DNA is TGTGCCAGCAGTTTTAGGCGGCTGGGGGAGAACACTGAAGCTTTCTTT.

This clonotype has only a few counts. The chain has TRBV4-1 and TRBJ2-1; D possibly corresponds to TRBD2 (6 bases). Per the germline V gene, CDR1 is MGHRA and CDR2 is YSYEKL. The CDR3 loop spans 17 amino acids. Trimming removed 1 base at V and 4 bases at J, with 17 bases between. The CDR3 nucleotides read TGCGCCAGCAGCCAAGGGGCTTGGAGGGGTCGGTACAATGAGCAGTTCTTC. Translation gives CASSQGAWRGRYNEQFF.

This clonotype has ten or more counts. The CDR3 here is CASRAGTAKNIQYF. Written as DNA, the CDR3 is TGTGCCAGCAGAGCCGGGACAGCCAAAAACATTCAGTACTTC. V and J are TRBV12-3 or TRBV12-4 and TRBJ2-4; D tentatively reads TRBD1 or TRBD2 (5 bases each). This CDR3 is built from 14 residues. V was pared by 6 bases and J by 0 bases, with 9 bases between.

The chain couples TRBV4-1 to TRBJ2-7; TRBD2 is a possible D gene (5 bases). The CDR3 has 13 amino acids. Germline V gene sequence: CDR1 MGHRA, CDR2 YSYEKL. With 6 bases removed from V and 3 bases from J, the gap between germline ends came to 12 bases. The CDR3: CASSLDWDYEQYF. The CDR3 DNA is TGCGCCAGCAGTCTGGACTGGGACTACGAGCAGTACTTC.

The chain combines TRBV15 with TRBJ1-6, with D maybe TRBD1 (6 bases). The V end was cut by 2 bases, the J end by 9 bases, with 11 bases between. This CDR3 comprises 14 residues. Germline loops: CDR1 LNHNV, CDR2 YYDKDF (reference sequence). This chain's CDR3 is CATSRHRVASPLHF. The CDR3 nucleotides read TGTGCCACCAGCAGACACAGGGTGGCTTCACCCCTCCACTTT. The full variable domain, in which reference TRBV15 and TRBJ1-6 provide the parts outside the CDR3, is DAMVIQNPRYQVTQFGKPVTLSCSQTLNHNVMYWYQQKSSQAPKLLFHYYDKDFNNEADTPDNFQSRRPNTSFCFLDIRSPGLGDTAMYLCATSRHRVASPLHFGNGTRLTVT.

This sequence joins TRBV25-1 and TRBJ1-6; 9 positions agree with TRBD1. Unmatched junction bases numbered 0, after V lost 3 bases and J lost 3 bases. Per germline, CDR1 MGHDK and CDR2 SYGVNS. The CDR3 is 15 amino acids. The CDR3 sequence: CASSEGQGYNSPLHF. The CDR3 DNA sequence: TGTGCCAGCAGTGAGGGACAGGGCTATAATTCACCCCTCCACTTT. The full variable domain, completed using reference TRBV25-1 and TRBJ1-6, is EADIYQTPRYLVIGTGKKITLECSQTMGHDKMYWYQQDPGMELHLIHYSYGVNSTEKGDLSSESTVSRIRTEHFPLTLESARPSHTSQYLCASSEGQGYNSPLHFGNGTRLTVT.

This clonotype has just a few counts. CDR3 protein: CASSPSGSLNIQYF. The CDR3 DNA reads TGTGCCAGCAGCCCATCCGGGTCACTAAACATTCAGTACTTC. The genes are TRBV9 and TRBJ2-4; D remains ambiguous. This CDR3 contains 14 residues. Trimming took 4 bases from V and 6 from J, leaving 14 bases between them. Germline assignment: CDR1 SGDLS and CDR2 YYNGEE.

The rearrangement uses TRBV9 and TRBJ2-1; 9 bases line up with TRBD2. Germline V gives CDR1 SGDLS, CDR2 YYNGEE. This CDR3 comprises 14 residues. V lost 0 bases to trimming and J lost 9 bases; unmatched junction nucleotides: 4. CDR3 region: CASSVDGGGGEQFF. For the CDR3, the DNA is TGTGCCAGCAGCGTAGACGGCGGGGGGGGTGAGCAGTTCTTC.

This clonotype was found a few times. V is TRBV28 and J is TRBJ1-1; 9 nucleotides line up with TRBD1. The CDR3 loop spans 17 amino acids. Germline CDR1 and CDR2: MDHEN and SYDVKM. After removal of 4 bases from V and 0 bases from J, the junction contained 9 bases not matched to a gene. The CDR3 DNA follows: TGTGCCAGCAGTTACCCGGGACAGGGCAACCTGAACACTGAAGCTTTCTTT. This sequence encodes CASSYPGQGNLNTEAFF.